This TCR beta chain was retrieved from a study of blood T cells in healthy people across ages. Study results and caveats: A greater number of naive CD4+ cells and higher diversity distinguished long-lived donors from aged donors.

This clonotype was seen a single time. Its antigen is still unknown. A much more abundant neighbour one base away suggests this may be a read error. The second PCR ran about 6 to 11 cycles with a sample-barcoded 5' primer and J-beta primers. TCRdb reanalysed the 5' RACE reads using MiXCR and keeps one entry per CDR3 protein. The table shows about 640,000 distinct CDR3 sequences, with about 43% occurring only once. The germline V gene has CDR1 MNHEY and CDR2 SVGAGI. CDR3 size: 15 residues. The origin of this receptor is an elderly man in good health. The source material was blood. This sequence joins TRBV6-5 and TRBJ2-4; 8 bases agree with TRBD1. DNA of the CDR3: TGTGCCGGCAGTCCCCGGACAGGGCGAAAAAACATTCAGTACTTC. This gives the protein CAGSPRTGRKNIQYF.